Listed here is a single T cell receptor (beta chain). Its antigen is undetermined. This entry is derived from a study of T-cell reconstitution after alpha-beta-depleted transplantation in children. General study points: At around two months after transplant, the alpha-beta T cells were reportedly derived from several hundred expanded clones that came from non-depleted graft cells. It was newly produced T cells that mostly accounted for T-cell counts and diversity one year after transplant.

The germline CDR1 and CDR2 sequences are MNHEY and SVGAGI. This CDR3 has 14 residues. Losses at the gene ends were 0 bases for V and 8 bases for J; bases not matched to a gene: 6. Molecular barcoding with unique molecular identifiers was used for the TCRbeta library. Each CDR3 protein is one row after TCRdb ran MiXCR on the PCR reads. The sample yields roughly 200,000 distinct CDR3 sequences, approximately 8.4% seen once. The sequence was obtained from a male patient between 2 and 15 years old who had a stem cell transplant for acute myeloid leukemia, so the T cells may come from the graft donor. The sample was PBMCs, mostly from graft donor cells, taken 360 days after TCRalphabeta/CD19-depleted stem cell transplant. The rearrangement joins TRBV6-5 to TRBJ1-1, with 7 nucleotides matching TRBD1. CDR3 residues: CASSYSGGGGEAFF. DNA for the CDR3: TGTGCCAGCAGTTACTCTGGAGGGGGCGGGGAAGCTTTCTTT.